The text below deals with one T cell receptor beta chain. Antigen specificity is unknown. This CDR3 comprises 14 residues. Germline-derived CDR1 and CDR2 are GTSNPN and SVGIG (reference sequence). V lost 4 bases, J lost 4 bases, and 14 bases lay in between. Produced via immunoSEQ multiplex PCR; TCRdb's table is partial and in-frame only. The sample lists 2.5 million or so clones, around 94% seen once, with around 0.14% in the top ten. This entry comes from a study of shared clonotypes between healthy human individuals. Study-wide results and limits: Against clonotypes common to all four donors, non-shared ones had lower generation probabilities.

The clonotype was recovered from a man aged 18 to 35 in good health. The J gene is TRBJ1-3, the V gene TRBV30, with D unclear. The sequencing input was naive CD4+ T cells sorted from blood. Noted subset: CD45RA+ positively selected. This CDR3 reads CAWTFSSSGNTIYF. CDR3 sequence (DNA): TGTGCCTGGACCTTCAGTTCTTCAGGAAACACCATATATTTT.